This T cell receptor (beta chain) was recorded in a study of blood T cells in healthy people across ages. Study-wide points: Donor CMV infection status was unknown, possibly confounding age-related changes in expanded clonotypes.

It was with a sample-barcoded 5' primer and a J-beta primer mix that a second PCR of about 6 to 11 cycles was run. From the 5' RACE reads, TCRdb called clonotypes with MiXCR, one entry per CDR3 protein. The data hold around 750,000 distinct CDR3 sequences, with around half observed a single time. This CDR3 has 11 residues. CDR1 SGHVS and CDR2 FNYEAQ come from the germline V gene. In regard to this clonotype: Its antigen is as yet unknown. A much bigger clone sits one base away, suggesting this may be a read error.

This clonotype originated in a man aged 80 or over in good health. The gene calls are TRBV7-6 and TRBJ2-5, with D unresolved. Judging by the DNA end, TRBJ2-7 fits better; the J call may be wrong. The sample comprised blood. The CDR3 DNA sequence: TGTGCCAGCAGCCCGATGTACGAGCAGTACTTC. Its protein product is CASSPMYEQYF.